A single sample gave rise to the 11 T cell receptor beta chains below, sequenced in a study of T cell responses to AZD1222 COVID-19 vaccine. Sequencing was performed with immunoSEQ multiplex PCR; in TCRdb, only in-frame clones are kept and a portion is missing. The profile covers roughly 150,000 clones, with just over 85% appearing a single time and roughly 3% taken by the ten largest. The material was peripheral blood, obtained on day 0 of AZD1222 vaccination. These receptor sequences come from an adult in good health.

The CDR3 spells CASSLVLTGGRRDTQYF. The CDR3 coding sequence is TGTGCCAGCAGCTTAGTCCTTACGGGAGGGAGGAGAGATACGCAGTATTTT. The genes are TRBV7-2 and TRBJ2-3; 8 bases map to TRBD2. The CDR3 runs to 17 residues. Per the germline V gene, CDR1 is SGHTA and CDR2 is FQGNSA. With 1 base clipped from V and 5 bases from J, the junction kept 11 bases outside the gene matches.

The chain employs TRBV5-1 and TRBJ2-7, with 12 positions matching TRBD1. This CDR3 has 14 amino acids. J was trimmed by 5 bases and V by 7 bases; bases with no gene match: 7. Germline values: CDR1 SGHRS, CDR2 YFSETQ. CDR3 bases: TGCGCCAGCGCCGGGACAGGGGGCATAGACGAGCAGTACTTC. Translating it yields CASAGTGGIDEQYF.

The chain employs TRBV6-1 and TRBJ1-3, with D unclear. Per germline, CDR1 MNHNS and CDR2 SASEGT. CDR3 length: 15 residues. Trimming removed 1 base at V and 0 bases at J, with 7 bases between. CDR3 protein: CASSEGANSGNTIYF. As DNA, the CDR3 is TGTGCCAGCAGTGAAGGGGCTAACTCTGGAAACACCATATATTTT.

J is TRBJ1-3 and V is TRBV13; no definite D call. The V gene lost 0 bases and the J gene lost 0 bases, with 9 bases spanning the gap. CDR3 length: 16 residues. In germline, CDR1 is PRHDT, CDR2 FYEKMQ (reference sequence). The CDR3 protein is CASSLGSRSSGNTIYF. The CDR3 DNA reads TGTGCCAGCAGCTTAGGGTCAAGGAGCTCTGGAAACACCATATATTTT.

The chain uses TRBV30 and TRBJ2-5, with D hard to call. CDR3 size: 12 residues. Germline V gene data show CDR1 as GTSNPN and CDR2 as SVGIG (reference sequence). Between the trimmed V and J ends, which lost 2 bases and 5 bases, there was a span of 9 bases. The CDR3 protein is CAWSRGGETQYF. CDR3 sequence (DNA): TGTGCCTGGAGTAGAGGTGGGGAGACCCAGTACTTC.

This sequence joins TRBV5-1 and TRBJ2-2; 7 nucleotides align to TRBD2. With 5 bases clipped from V and 4 bases from J, the junction kept 8 bases outside the gene matches. Germline V lookup: CDR1 SGHRS, CDR2 YFSETQ. This CDR3 has 15 residues. CDR3 coding DNA: TGCGCCAGCAGTGGAGGACTAGTAGTCACCGGGGAGCTGTTTTTT. This gives the protein CASSGGLVVTGELFF.

Only one count was recorded for this clone. The gene calls are TRBV6-5 and TRBJ1-1; the D gene is possibly TRBD1 (6 bases). With 7 bases removed from V and 2 bases from J, the gap between germline ends came to 8 bases. The germline V gene has CDR1 MNHEY and CDR2 SVGAGI. This CDR3 comprises 12 residues. The CDR3: CASIRGNTEAFF. The CDR3, as DNA: TGTGCCAGCATCAGGGGAAACACTGAAGCTTTCTTT.

In this sample, this clone turned up once. J is TRBJ2-7 and V is TRBV4-1; D perhaps matches TRBD2 (5 bases). V was cut by 2 bases and J by 0 bases, with 8 bases left in between. Germline assignment: CDR1 MGHRA and CDR2 YSYEKL. The CDR3 spans 14 residues. The CDR3 loop is CASSQWTASYEQYF. Written as DNA, the CDR3 is TGCGCCAGCAGCCAATGGACTGCCTCCTACGAGCAGTACTTC.

V gene TRBV4-3 combines with J gene TRBJ1-3; no reliable D call. This CDR3 region has 17 residues. Per germline, CDR1 LGHNA and CDR2 YSLEER. The V and J ends lost 0 bases and 0 bases respectively, with 12 bases between them. CDR3 bases: TGCGCCAGCAGCCAAGAAGCCCCCTTGAGCTCTGGAAACACCATATATTTT. Protein product: CASSQEAPLSSGNTIYF.

The rearrangement links TRBV7-2 to TRBJ1-6; D is unresolved. Trimming took off 4 bases at V and 5 bases at J, with 18 bases between the two ends. Germline V gene sequence: CDR1 SGHTA, CDR2 FQGNSA. The CDR3 contains 17 residues. CDR3 nucleotide sequence: TGTGCCAGCAGCTCAGCTATGACCCGGGGTCATAATTCACCCCTCCACTTT. The encoded protein is CASSSAMTRGHNSPLHF.

The CDR3 region has the DNA TGTGCCTGGAAGGGACAAAACAATCAGCCCCAGCATTTT. Protein: CAWKGQNNQPQHF. This sequence joins TRBV30 and TRBJ1-5; the D gene is possibly TRBD1 (6 bases). The CDR3 contains 13 residues. Germline V CDR1 and CDR2: GTSNPN, SVGIG (reference sequence). Trimming took off 4 bases at V and 3 bases at J, with 10 bases between the two ends.